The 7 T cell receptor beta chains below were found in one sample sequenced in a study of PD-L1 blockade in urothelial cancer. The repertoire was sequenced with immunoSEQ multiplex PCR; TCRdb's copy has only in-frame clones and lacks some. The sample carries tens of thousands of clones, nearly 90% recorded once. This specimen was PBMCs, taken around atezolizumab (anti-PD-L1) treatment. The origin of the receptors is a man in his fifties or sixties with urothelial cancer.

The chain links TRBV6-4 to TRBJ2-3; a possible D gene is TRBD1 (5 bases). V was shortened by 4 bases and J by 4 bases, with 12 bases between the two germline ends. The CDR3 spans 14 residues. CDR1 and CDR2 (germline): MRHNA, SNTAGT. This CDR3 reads CASSVTQGADTQYF. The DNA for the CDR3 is TGTGCCAGCAGTGTAACGCAGGGTGCAGATACGCAGTATTTT.

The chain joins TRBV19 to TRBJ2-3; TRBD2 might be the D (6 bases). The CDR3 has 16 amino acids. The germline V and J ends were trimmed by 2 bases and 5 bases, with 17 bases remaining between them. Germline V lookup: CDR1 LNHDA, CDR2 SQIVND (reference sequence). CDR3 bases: TGTGCCAGTAGTATATTATTTCCGGGACTTCGAGATACGCAGTATTTT. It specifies CASSILFPGLRDTQYF.

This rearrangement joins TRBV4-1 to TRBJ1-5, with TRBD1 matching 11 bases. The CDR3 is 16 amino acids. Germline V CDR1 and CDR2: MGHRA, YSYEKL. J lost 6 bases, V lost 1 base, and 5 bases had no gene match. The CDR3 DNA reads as TGCGCCAGCAGCCAAGTCCCGGACAGGGGGCCTCAGCCCCAGCATTTT. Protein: CASSQVPDRGPQPQHF.

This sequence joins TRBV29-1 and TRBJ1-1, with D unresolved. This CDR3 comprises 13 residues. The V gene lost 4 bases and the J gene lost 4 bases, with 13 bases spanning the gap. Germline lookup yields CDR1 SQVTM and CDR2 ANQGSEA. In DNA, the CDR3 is TGCAGCGTTGTCTTTGGGGAGGGCACTGAAGCTTTCTTT. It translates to CSVVFGEGTEAFF.

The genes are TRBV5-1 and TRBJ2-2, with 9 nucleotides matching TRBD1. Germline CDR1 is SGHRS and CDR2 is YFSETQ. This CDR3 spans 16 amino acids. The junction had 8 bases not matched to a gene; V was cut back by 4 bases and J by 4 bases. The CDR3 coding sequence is TGCGCCAGCAGCGTTCGGGGACAGGGTAGCACCGGGGAGCTGTTTTTT. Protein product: CASSVRGQGSTGELFF.

The CDR3 nucleotides are TGTGCCGCCAGACCTGGGGGGGCTAACACTGAAGCTTTCTTT. This codes for CAARPGGANTEAFF. The chain joins TRBV6-6 to TRBJ1-1, with D tentatively TRBD1 (6 bases). CDR1 and CDR2 (germline): MNHNY, SVGAGI (reference sequence). CDR3 length: 14 amino acids. Between the trimmed V and J ends, which lost 11 bases and 2 bases, there was a span of 18 bases.

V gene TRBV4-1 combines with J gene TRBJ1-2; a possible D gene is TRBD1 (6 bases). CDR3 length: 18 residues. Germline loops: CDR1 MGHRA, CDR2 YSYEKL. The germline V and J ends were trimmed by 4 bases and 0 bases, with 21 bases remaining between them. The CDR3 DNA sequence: TGCGCCAGCAGCCGAACGGGGGGCGGGCGGGAGGCTAACTATGGCTACACCTTC. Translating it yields CASSRTGGGREANYGYTF.